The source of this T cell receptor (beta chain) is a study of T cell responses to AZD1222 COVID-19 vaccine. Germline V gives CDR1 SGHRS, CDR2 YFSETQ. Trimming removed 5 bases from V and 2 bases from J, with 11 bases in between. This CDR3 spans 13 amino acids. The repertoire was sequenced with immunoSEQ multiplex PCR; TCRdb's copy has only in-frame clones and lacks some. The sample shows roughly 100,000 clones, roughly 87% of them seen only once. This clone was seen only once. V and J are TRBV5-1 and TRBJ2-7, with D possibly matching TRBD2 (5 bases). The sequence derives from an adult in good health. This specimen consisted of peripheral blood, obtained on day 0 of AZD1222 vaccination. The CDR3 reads CASSIDGAYEQYF. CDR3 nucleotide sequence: TGCGCCAGCAGTATTGACGGGGCCTACGAGCAGTACTTC.